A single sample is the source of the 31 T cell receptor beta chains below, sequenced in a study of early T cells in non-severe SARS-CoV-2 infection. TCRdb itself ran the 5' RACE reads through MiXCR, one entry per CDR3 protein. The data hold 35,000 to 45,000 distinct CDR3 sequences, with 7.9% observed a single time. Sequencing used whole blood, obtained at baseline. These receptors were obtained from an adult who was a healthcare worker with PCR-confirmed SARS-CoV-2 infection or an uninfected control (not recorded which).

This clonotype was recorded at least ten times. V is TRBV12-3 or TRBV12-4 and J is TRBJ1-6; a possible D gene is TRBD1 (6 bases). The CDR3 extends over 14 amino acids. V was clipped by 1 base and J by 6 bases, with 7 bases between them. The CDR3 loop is CASSLGTANSPLHF. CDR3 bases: TGTGCCAGCAGTTTAGGGACAGCTAATTCACCCCTCCACTTT.

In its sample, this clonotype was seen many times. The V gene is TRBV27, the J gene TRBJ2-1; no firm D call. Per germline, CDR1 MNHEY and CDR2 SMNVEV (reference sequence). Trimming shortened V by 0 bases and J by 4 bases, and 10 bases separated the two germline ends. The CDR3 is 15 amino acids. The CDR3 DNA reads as TGTGCCAGCAGTTTATCGGACCCCCGGTACAATGAGCAGTTCTTC. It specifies CASSLSDPRYNEQFF.

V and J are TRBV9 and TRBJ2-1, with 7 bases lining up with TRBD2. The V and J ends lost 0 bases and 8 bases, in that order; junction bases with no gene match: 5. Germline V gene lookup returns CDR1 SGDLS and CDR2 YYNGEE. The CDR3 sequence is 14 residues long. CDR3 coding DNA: TGTGCCAGCAGCGTAGCGGGGAGGGGCGATGAGCAGTTCTTC. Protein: CASSVAGRGDEQFF.

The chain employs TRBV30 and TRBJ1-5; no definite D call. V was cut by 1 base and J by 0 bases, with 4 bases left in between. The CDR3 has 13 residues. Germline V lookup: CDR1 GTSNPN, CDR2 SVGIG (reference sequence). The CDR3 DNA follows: TGTGCCTGGAGTGACAGTAGCAATCAGCCCCAGCATTTT. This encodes CAWSDSSNQPQHF.

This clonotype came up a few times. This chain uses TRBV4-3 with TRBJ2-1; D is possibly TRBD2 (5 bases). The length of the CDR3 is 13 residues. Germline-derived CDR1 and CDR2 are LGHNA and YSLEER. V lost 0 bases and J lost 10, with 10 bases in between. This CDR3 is CASSQEPGSEQFF. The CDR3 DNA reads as TGCGCCAGCAGCCAAGAACCGGGAAGCGAGCAGTTCTTC.

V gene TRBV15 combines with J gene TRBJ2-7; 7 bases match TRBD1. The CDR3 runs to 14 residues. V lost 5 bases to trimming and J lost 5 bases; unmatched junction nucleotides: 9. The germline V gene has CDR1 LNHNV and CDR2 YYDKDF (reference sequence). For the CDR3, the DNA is TGTGCCACCAGCCAGGACAGGCTGGGGGACGAGCAGTACTTC. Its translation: CATSQDRLGDEQYF.

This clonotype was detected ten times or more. The CDR3 is CASSEEDGAYEQYF. CDR3 in DNA: TGTGCCAGCAGTGAAGAGGACGGAGCATACGAGCAGTACTTC. This chain joins TRBV25-1 and TRBJ2-7; D is unresolved. V lost 2 bases, J lost 4 bases, and 12 bases lay in between. The germline gives CDR1 MGHDK, CDR2 SYGVNS. This CDR3 has 14 residues.

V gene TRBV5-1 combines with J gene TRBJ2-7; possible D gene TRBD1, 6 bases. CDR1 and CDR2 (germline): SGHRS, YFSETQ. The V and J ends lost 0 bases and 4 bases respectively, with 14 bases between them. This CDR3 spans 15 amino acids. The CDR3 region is CASSLDPGTQYEQYF. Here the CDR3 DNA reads TGCGCCAGCAGCTTGGATCCCGGGACACAGTACGAGCAGTACTTC. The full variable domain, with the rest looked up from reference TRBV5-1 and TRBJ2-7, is KAGVTQTPRYLIKTRGQQVTLSCSPISGHRSVSWYQQTPGQGLQFLFEYFSETQRNKGNFPGRFSGRQFSNSRSEMNVSTLELGDSALYLCASSLDPGTQYEQYFGPGTRLTVT.

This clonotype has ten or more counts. The CDR3 bases are TGTGCCAGCAGCGGGCCGTTGAACACCGGGGAGCTGTTTTTT. This encodes CASSGPLNTGELFF. The chain joins TRBV7-9 to TRBJ2-2; D call uncertain. This CDR3 is built from 14 residues. Trimming took 5 bases from V and 1 from J, leaving 8 bases between them. The germline V gene has CDR1 SEHNR and CDR2 FQNEAQ (reference sequence). The full variable domain, in which reference TRBV7-9 and TRBJ2-2 provide the parts outside the CDR3, is DTGVSQNPRHKITKRGQNVTFRCDPISEHNRLYWYRQTLGQGPEFLTYFQNEAQLEKSRLLSDRFSAERPKGSFSTLEIQRTEQGDSAMYLCASSGPLNTGELFFGEGSRLTVL.

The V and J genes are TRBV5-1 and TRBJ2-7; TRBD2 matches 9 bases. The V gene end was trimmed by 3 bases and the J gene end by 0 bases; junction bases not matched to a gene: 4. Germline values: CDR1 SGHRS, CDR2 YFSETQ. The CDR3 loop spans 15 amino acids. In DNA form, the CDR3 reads TGCGCCAGCAGCTGGAGCGGGGGGATCTCCTACGAGCAGTACTTC. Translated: CASSWSGGISYEQYF.

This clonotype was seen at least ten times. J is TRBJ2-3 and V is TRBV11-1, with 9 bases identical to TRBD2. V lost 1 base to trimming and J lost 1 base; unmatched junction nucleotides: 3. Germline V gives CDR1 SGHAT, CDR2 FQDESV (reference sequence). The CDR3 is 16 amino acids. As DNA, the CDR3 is TGTGCCAGCAGCTTAGGGACTAGCGCACGCACAGATACGCAGTATTTT. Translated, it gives CASSLGTSARTDTQYF.

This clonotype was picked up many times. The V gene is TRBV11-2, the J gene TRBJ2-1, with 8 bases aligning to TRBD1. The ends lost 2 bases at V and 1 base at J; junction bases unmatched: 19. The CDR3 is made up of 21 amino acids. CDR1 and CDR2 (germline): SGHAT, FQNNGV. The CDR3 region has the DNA TGTGCCAGCAGCTTATGGCCCTCGGGACAGGCCCCTTCCCGTTCCTACAATGAGCAGTTCTTC. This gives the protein CASSLWPSGQAPSRSYNEQFF.

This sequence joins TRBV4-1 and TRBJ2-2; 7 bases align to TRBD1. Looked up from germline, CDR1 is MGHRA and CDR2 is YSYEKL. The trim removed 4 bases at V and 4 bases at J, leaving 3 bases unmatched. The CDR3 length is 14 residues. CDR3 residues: CASSLQGVTGELFF. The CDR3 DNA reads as TGCGCCAGCAGCCTGCAGGGGGTCACCGGGGAGCTGTTTTTT.

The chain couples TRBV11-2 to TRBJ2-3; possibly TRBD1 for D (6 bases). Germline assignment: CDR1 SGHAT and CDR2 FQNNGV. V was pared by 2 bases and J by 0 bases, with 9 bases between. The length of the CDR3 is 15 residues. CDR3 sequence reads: CASSLTGTSTDTQYF. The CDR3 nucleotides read TGTGCCAGCAGCTTAACAGGGACAAGCACAGATACGCAGTATTTT. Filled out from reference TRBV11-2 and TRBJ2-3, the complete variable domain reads EAGVAQSPRYKIIEKRQSVAFWCNPISGHATLYWYQQILGQGPKLLIQFQNNGVVDDSQLPKDRFSAERLKGVDSTLKIQPAKLEDSAVYLCASSLTGTSTDTQYFGPGTRLTVL.

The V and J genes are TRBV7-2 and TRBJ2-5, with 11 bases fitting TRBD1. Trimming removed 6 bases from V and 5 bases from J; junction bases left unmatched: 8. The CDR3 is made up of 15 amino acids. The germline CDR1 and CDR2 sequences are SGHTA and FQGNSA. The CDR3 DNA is TGTGCCAGCAGAGCCGGGACAGGGGGTTGGGAGACCCAGTACTTC. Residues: CASRAGTGGWETQYF.

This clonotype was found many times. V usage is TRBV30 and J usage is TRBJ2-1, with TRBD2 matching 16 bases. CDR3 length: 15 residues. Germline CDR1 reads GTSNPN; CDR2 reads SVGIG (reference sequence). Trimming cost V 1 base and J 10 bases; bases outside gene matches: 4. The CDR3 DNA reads TGTGCCTGGAGTGCCCTGGGACTAGCGGGGGGGGAGCAGTTCTTC. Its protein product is CAWSALGLAGGEQFF.

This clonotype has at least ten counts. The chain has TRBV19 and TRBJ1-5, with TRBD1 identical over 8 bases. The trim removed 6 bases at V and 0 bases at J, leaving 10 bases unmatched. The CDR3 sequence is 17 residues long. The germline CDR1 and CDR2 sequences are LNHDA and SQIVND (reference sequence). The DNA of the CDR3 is TGTGCCAGTAGACCTGGGACAGGAGCTTATAGCAATCAGCCCCAGCATTTT. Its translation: CASRPGTGAYSNQPQHF.

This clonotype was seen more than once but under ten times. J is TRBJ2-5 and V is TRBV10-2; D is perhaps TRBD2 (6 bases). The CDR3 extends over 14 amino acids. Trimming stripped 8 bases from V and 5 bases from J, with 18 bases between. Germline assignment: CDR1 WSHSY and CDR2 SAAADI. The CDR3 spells CASRGYRLGETQYF. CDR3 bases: TGCGCCAGCCGGGGGTATCGATTGGGGGAGACCCAGTACTTC.

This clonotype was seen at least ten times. The CDR3 DNA reads TGCGCCAGCAGTGAGTCCCCGACAAGCACAGATACGCAGTATTTT. It specifies CASSESPTSTDTQYF. The chain employs TRBV10-2 and TRBJ2-3; D is unclear. This CDR3 spans 15 amino acids. Trimming took 0 bases from V and 0 from J, leaving 7 bases between them. Germline V gene sequence: CDR1 WSHSY, CDR2 SAAADI.

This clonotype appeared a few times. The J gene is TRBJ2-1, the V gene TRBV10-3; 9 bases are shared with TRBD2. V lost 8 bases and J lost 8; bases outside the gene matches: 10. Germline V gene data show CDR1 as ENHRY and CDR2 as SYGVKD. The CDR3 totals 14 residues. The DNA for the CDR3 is TGTGCCATCGGGCGCGGGGGGGCCCTCTATGAGCAGTTCTTC. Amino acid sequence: CAIGRGGALYEQFF.

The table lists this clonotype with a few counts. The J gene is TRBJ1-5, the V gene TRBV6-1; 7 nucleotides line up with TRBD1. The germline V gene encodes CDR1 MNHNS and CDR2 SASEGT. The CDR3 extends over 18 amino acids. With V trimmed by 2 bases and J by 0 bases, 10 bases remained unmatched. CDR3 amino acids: CASSERIGTAYSNQPQHF. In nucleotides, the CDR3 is TGTGCCAGCAGTGAAAGGATAGGGACAGCATATAGCAATCAGCCCCAGCATTTT.

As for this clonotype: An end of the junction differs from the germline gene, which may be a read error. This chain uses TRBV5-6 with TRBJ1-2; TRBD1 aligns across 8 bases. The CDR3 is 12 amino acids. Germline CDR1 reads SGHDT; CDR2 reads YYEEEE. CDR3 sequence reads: CASSSGTGVTLF. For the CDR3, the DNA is TGTGCCAGCAGCTCCGGGACAGGCGTAACACTCTTC.

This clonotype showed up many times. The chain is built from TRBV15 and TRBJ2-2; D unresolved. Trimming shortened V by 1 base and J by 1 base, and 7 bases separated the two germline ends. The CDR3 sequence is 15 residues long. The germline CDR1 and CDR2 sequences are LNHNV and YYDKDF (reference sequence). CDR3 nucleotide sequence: TGTGCCACCAGCAGAGGTAGTCAGAACACCGGGGAGCTGTTTTTT. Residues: CATSRGSQNTGELFF.

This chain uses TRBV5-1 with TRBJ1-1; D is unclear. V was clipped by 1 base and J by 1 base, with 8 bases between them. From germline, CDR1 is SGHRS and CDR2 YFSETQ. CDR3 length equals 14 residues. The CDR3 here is CASSLQPGNTEAFF. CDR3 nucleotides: TGCGCCAGCAGCTTGCAGCCAGGGAACACTGAAGCTTTCTTT.

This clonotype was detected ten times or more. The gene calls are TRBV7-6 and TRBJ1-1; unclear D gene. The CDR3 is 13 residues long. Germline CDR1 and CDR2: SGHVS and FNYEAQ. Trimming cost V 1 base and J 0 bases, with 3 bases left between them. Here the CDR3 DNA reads TGTGCCAGCAGCTTAGAGGTGAACACTGAAGCTTTCTTT. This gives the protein CASSLEVNTEAFF.

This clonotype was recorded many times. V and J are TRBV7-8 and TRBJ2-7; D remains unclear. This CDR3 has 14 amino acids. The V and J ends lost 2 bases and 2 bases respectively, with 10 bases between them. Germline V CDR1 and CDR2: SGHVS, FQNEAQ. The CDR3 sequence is CASSLRVFTYEQYF. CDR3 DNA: TGTGCCAGCAGCTTAAGAGTTTTTACCTACGAGCAGTACTTC.

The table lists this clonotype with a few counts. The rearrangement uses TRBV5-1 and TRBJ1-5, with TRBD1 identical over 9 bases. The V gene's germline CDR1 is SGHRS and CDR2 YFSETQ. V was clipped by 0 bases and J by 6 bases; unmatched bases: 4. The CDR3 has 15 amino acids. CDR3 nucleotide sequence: TGCGCCAGCAGCTTGGGGGACAGGGCGACTCAGCCCCAGCATTTT. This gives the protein CASSLGDRATQPQHF.

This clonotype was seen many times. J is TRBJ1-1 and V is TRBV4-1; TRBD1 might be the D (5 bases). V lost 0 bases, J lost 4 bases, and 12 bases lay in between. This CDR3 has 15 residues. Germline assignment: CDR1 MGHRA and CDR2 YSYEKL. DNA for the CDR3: TGCGCCAGCAGCCAAGACGGGGTCGGGGGCACTGAAGCTTTCTTT. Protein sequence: CASSQDGVGGTEAFF.

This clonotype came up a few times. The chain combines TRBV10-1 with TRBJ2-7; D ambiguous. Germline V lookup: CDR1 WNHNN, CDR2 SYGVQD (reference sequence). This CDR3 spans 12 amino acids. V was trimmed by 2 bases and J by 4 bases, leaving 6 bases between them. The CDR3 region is CASSERPYEQYF. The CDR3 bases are TGCGCCAGCAGTGAGCGGCCATACGAGCAGTACTTC.

CDR3 loop: CASSQGLPLNIQYF. In nucleotides, the CDR3 is TGTGCCAGCAGCCAAGGACTACCATTAAACATTCAGTACTTC. The chain couples TRBV14 to TRBJ2-4, with a possible D match to TRBD2 (5 bases). Trimming pared 1 base from V and 6 bases from J, leaving 10 bases between. Germline V gene sequence: CDR1 SGHDN, CDR2 FVKESK. The CDR3 spans 14 residues. The variable domain in full, with the rest retrieved from reference TRBV14 and TRBJ2-4, is EAGVTQFPSHSVIEKGQTVTLRCDPISGHDNLYWYRRVMGKEIKFLLHFVKESKQDESGMPNNRFLAERTGGTYSTLKVQPAELEDSGVYFCASSQGLPLNIQYFGAGTRLSVL.

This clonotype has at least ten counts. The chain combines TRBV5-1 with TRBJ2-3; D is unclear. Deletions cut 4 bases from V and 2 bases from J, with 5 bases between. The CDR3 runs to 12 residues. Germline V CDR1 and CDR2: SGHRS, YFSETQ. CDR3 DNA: TGCGCCAGCAGCCTCACCACAGATACGCAGTATTTT. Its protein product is CASSLTTDTQYF.